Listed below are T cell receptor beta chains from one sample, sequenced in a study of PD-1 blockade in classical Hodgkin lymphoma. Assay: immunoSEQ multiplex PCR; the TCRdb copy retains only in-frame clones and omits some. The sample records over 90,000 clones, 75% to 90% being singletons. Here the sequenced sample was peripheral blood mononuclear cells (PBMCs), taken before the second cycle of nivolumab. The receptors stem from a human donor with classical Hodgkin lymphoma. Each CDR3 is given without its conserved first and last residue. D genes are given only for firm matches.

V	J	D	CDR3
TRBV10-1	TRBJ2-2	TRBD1	ASSAQQGPGELF
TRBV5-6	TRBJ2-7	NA	ATRYYEQY
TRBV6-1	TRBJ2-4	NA	ASSVKQLEGDIQY
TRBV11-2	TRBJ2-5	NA	ASSLDRGETQY
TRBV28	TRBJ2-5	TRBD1	ASSLGTGGAETQY
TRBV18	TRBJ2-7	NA	ASSPRRATYEQY
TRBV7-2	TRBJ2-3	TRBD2	ASSKTMVASGSDTQY
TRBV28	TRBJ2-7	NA	ASSLSGRYEQY
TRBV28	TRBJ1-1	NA	ASSLIGGTEAF
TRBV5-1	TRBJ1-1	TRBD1	ASSWGDRENTEAF
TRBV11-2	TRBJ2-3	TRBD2	ASSPWTSGGAKDTQY
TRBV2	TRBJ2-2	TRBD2	ASSLTSGTTGELF
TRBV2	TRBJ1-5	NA	ASSGLDSNQPQH
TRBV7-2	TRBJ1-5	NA	ASSLVTGGNQPQH
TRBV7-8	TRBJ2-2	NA	ASSSAYDPARGTANTGELF
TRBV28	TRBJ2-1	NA	ASRHRPSAAYNEQF
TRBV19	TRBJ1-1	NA	ASSIGGVTEAF
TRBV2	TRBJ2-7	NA	ASSELGGTVSYEQY
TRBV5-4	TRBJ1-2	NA	ASSIYGTLAYGYT
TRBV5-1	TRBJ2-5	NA	ASSLALGVHQETQY
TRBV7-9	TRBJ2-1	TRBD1	ASSLARGQGFGEQF
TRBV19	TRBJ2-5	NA	ASSSLHRAGQETQY
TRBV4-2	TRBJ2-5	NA	ASSQVGGGGTETQY
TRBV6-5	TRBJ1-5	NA	ASSSQQGFGNQPQH
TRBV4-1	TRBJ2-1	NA	ASSQTDSPIPFEQF
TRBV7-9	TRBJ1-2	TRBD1	ASSFWTGTDYT
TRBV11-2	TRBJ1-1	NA	ASSYIQGNSEAF
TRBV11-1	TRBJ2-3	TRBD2	ASSLDRLAGAWDTQY